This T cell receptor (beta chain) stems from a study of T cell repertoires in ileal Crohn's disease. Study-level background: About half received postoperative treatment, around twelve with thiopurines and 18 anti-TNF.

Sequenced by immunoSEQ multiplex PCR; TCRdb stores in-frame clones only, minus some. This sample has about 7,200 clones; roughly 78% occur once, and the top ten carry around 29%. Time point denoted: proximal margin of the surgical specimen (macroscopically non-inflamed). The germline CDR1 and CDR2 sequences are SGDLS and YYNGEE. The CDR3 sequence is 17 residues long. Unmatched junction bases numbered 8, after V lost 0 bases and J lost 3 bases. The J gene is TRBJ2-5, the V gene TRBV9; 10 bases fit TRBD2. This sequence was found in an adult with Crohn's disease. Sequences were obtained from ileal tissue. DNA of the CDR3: TGTGCCAGCAGCGTAGGGGCCAGCGGGAGGGCCAAAGAGACCCAGTACTTC. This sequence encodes CASSVGASGRAKETQYF.